The 25 T cell receptor beta chains below were found in one sample sequenced in a study of shared clonotypes between healthy human individuals. Repertoires were generated with immunoSEQ multiplex PCR, while TCRdb's copy carries only in-frame clones and drops some. The sample comprises about 480,000 clones, roughly 79% of which are singletons, and approximately 12% rests with the top ten. Sample: PBMCs. The receptor source for this set is a woman aged 40 to 49 in good health. Some clones in this sample may be carry-over from other donors' samples.

V gene TRBV9 combines with J gene TRBJ2-1; 15 nucleotides align to TRBD2. Germline V gene data show CDR1 as SGDLS and CDR2 as YYNGEE. V lost 4 bases to trimming and J lost 9 bases; unmatched junction nucleotides: 8. The CDR3 loop spans 16 amino acids. The CDR3: CASSPGLAGGESEQFF. CDR3 sequence (DNA): TGTGCCAGCAGCCCAGGACTAGCGGGAGGGGAAAGTGAGCAGTTCTTC.

J is TRBJ2-1 and V is TRBV19, with 11 bases identical to TRBD2. This CDR3 region has 15 residues. CDR1 is LNHDA, CDR2 SQIVND, per germline (reference sequence). Trimming cost V 6 bases and J 10 bases; bases outside gene matches: 11. The CDR3 DNA follows: TGTGCCAGTAGACTGGGACTAGCGGAGCCCAACGAGCAGTTCTTC. Residues: CASRLGLAEPNEQFF.

The rearrangement uses TRBV5-4 and TRBJ1-4; D is perhaps TRBD1 (5 bases). There are 14 residues in the CDR3. Germline V gives CDR1 SGHNT, CDR2 YYREEE (reference sequence). Trimming shortened V by 2 bases and J by 6 bases, and 11 bases separated the two germline ends. CDR3 in amino acids: CASSFPRGDEKLFF. DNA for the CDR3: TGTGCCAGCAGCTTCCCGAGGGGCGATGAAAAACTGTTTTTT.

This clone was seen a handful of times. This sequence joins TRBV5-6 and TRBJ2-1; TRBD1 matches at 9 bases. Germline V gives CDR1 SGHDT, CDR2 YYEEEE. CDR3 length: 14 residues. Trimming removed 3 bases from V and 9 bases from J; junction bases left unmatched: 7. The CDR3 is CASSSYRGLAEQFF. In nucleotides, the CDR3 is TGTGCCAGCAGCTCCTACAGGGGGCTTGCTGAGCAGTTCTTC.

The V and J genes are TRBV7-9 and TRBJ2-7; 10 nucleotides line up with TRBD1. This CDR3 region has 15 residues. CDR1 SEHNR and CDR2 FQNEAQ come from the germline V gene (reference sequence). J lost 3 bases, V lost 5 bases, and 7 bases had no gene match. The CDR3 loop is CASSQPGTGVYEQYF. The CDR3 nucleotides read TGTGCCAGCAGCCAACCCGGGACAGGGGTCTACGAGCAGTACTTC.

This rearrangement joins TRBV7-9 to TRBJ1-2, with D hard to call. Deletions cut 1 base from V and 2 bases from J, with 8 bases between. There are 14 residues in the CDR3. Germline V gives CDR1 SEHNR, CDR2 FQNEAQ (reference sequence). Written as DNA, the CDR3 is TGTGCCAGCAGCTTAGGGGCCTCCAACTATGGCTACACCTTC. This sequence encodes CASSLGASNYGYTF. The full variable domain, its missing parts supplied by reference TRBV7-9 and TRBJ1-2, is DTGVSQNPRHKITKRGQNVTFRCDPISEHNRLYWYRQTLGQGPEFLTYFQNEAQLEKSRLLSDRFSAERPKGSFSTLEIQRTEQGDSAMYLCASSLGASNYGYTFGSGTRLTVV.

J is TRBJ1-3 and V is TRBV6-8, with D hard to call. Deletions cut 4 bases from V and 0 bases from J, with 10 bases between. Germline loops: CDR1 MNHGY, CDR2 SAAAGT. The CDR3 has 15 residues. The CDR3 bases are TGTGCCAGCAGTTTCCCCGGGCTCTCTGGAAACACCATATATTTT. As protein: CASSFPGLSGNTIYF.

The V gene is TRBV5-4, the J gene TRBJ1-1; D is undetermined. The germline CDR1 and CDR2 sequences are SGHNT and YYREEE (reference sequence). The CDR3 spans 14 residues. The germline V and J ends were trimmed by 3 bases and 4 bases, with 13 bases remaining between them. CDR3 in DNA: TGTGCCAGCAGCTCAACGACACACGGCACTGAAGCTTTCTTT. Protein: CASSSTTHGTEAFF.

In the case of this clone: At one end, the junction sequence differs from germline, possibly due to a read error. The chain is built from TRBV7-9 and TRBJ2-6, with a weak D call TRBD2 (6 bases). CDR1 and CDR2 (germline): SEHNR, FQNEAQ (reference sequence). The CDR3 contains 17 residues. The CDR3 sequence is CASSQDPGTSGANVLTF. CDR3 coding DNA: TGCGCCAGCAGCCAAGATCCAGGGACTTCTGGGGCCAACGTCCTGACTTTC.

The chain carries TRBV18 and TRBJ1-2; perhaps TRBD1 as D (5 bases). V was clipped by 6 bases and J by 2 bases, with 19 bases between them. Germline V gene lookup returns CDR1 KGHSH and CDR2 LQKENI. The CDR3 has 16 residues. The CDR3 loop is CASSRVRTGDNYGYTF. The DNA of the CDR3 is TGTGCCAGCTCCCGTGTCCGTACAGGTGACAACTATGGCTACACCTTC.

This chain connects TRBV4-2 to TRBJ2-1; 10 bases map to TRBD2. Germline V CDR1 and CDR2: LGHNA, YNFKEQ. V was pared by 0 bases and J by 1 base, with 0 bases of the junction left unmatched. The CDR3 extends over 16 amino acids. CDR3: CASSQETSGSYNEQFF. CDR3 DNA sequence: TGTGCCAGCAGCCAAGAGACTAGCGGGTCCTACAATGAGCAGTTCTTC.

The gene calls are TRBV5-5 and TRBJ1-2, with D possibly TRBD1 on 5 matching bases. The CDR3 consists of 16 residues. Germline V gene lookup returns CDR1 SGHKS and CDR2 YYEKEE (reference sequence). V was cut by 6 bases and J by 5 bases, with 23 bases left in between. The CDR3 protein is CASNTRGGREGYGYTF. In nucleotides, the CDR3 is TGTGCCAGCAACACTCGCGGCGGACGCGAGGGGTATGGCTACACCTTC.

This chain connects TRBV10-3 to TRBJ2-1; TRBD2 matches 9 bases. V dropped 4 bases and J dropped 4; count of bases not matched to a gene: 11. The CDR3 spans 17 residues. The germline V gene encodes CDR1 ENHRY and CDR2 SYGVKD. In DNA form, the CDR3 reads TGTGCCATCAGTGTGGGGGTGCGGGAGGGGATATACAATGAGCAGTTCTTC. Amino acid sequence: CAISVGVREGIYNEQFF.

The count of this clone is one. The rearrangement joins TRBV11-2 to TRBJ2-3, with D unresolved. V shed 0 bases and J shed 3 bases, with 4 bases lying between them. Germline V CDR1 and CDR2: SGHAT, FQNNGV. CDR3 size: 13 residues. The CDR3 nucleotides are TGTGCCAGCAGCTTAGAAGGAACAGATACGCAGTATTTT. This translates into CASSLEGTDTQYF.

The chain has TRBV28 and TRBJ2-1; D gene unclear. V lost 5 bases and J 1 base, leaving 12 bases between the germline ends. Germline V gene lookup returns CDR1 MDHEN and CDR2 SYDVKM. The CDR3 totals 15 residues. Here the CDR3 reads CASSTRLDSYNEQFF. CDR3 in DNA: TGTGCCAGCAGTACGAGACTGGATTCCTACAATGAGCAGTTCTTC.

This clone was observed many times. This sequence joins TRBV5-1 and TRBJ2-2; TRBD2 aligns across 11 bases. The CDR3 runs to 16 residues. V was clipped by 4 bases and J by 3 bases; unmatched bases: 5. Germline V gene sequence: CDR1 SGHRS, CDR2 YFSETQ. Here the CDR3 DNA reads TGCGCCAGCAGCCCTGGACTAGCGGGTTACACCGGGGAGCTGTTTTTT. This encodes CASSPGLAGYTGELFF.

V and J are TRBV7-2 and TRBJ1-1; D is uncertain. Trimming cost V 2 bases and J 1 base, with 11 bases left between them. There are 15 residues in the CDR3. The germline V gene has CDR1 SGHTA and CDR2 FQGNSA. The DNA of the CDR3 is TGTGCCAGCAGCTTAAGTTCGGCAGGGAACACTGAAGCTTTCTTT. Protein: CASSLSSAGNTEAFF.

The chain is built from TRBV19 and TRBJ2-1, with 7 bases lining up with TRBD1. The ends lost 9 bases at V and 5 bases at J; junction bases unmatched: 13. The CDR3 totals 15 residues. Germline V lookup: CDR1 LNHDA, CDR2 SQIVND (reference sequence). The CDR3, as DNA: TGTGCCAGCAACAAAGGGGGCGCGTACGACAATGAGCAGTTCTTC. Translated, it gives CASNKGGAYDNEQFF.

As regards this clone: This specimen includes other DNA sequences encoding the same CDR3. The chain has TRBV7-2 and TRBJ2-2; perhaps TRBD2 as D (6 bases). Germline values: CDR1 SGHTA, CDR2 FQGNSA. The CDR3 consists of 14 residues. The germline V and J ends were trimmed by 5 bases and 4 bases, with 11 bases remaining between them. This CDR3 is CASSLRGFTGELFF. DNA of the CDR3: TGTGCCAGCAGCCTTCGGGGGTTCACCGGGGAGCTGTTTTTT.

V and J are TRBV6-1 and TRBJ2-1; D might be TRBD2 (9 bases). The CDR3 sequence is 19 residues long. V lost 3 bases and J lost 0, with 21 bases in between. From germline, CDR1 is MNHNS and CDR2 SASEGT. CDR3 nucleotides: TGTGCCAGCAGTGACCCGACAGGGGTAGCGGGGGCCTCCTACAATGAGCAGTTCTTC. It encodes CASSDPTGVAGASYNEQFF.

This clone was detected only a few times. The V gene is TRBV2, the J gene TRBJ2-3, with a weak D call TRBD2 (5 bases). V dropped 4 bases and J dropped 2 bases, with 16 bases sitting between them. This CDR3 spans 16 amino acids. Germline CDR1 is SNHLY and CDR2 is FYNNEI. The CDR3 nucleotides are TGTGCCAGCAGTGTGGAGGTGACCCTTTCCACAGATACGCAGTATTTT. This translates into CASSVEVTLSTDTQYF.

V and J are TRBV10-2 and TRBJ1-1; D unresolved. Trimming stripped 5 bases from V and 1 base from J, with 11 bases between. CDR1 WSHSY and CDR2 SAAADI come from the germline V gene. There are 14 residues in the CDR3. CDR3: CASSPSLGNTEAFF. Here the CDR3 DNA reads TGCGCCAGCAGTCCATCTCTCGGGAACACTGAAGCTTTCTTT.

The V call is TRBV15, the J call TRBJ2-1, with D perhaps TRBD2 (5 bases). This CDR3 has 13 amino acids. Germline CDR1 and CDR2: LNHNV and YYDKDF (reference sequence). The ends were cut back, 5 bases at V and 9 bases at J, with 14 bases in the middle. CDR3 nucleotide sequence: TGTGCCACCAGCTTACACTCGAGCGGTGAGCAGTTCTTC. Translated: CATSLHSSGEQFF.

The rearrangement joins TRBV7-9 to TRBJ1-1, with D perhaps matching TRBD1 (6 bases). Germline values: CDR1 SEHNR, CDR2 FQNEAQ (reference sequence). The CDR3 consists of 14 residues. Trimming removed 3 bases at V and 4 bases at J, with 12 bases between. In DNA, the CDR3 is TGTGCCAGCAGCTTTTCACAGGGTGGCACTGAAGCTTTCTTT. It is translated as CASSFSQGGTEAFF.

This chain links TRBV5-4 with TRBJ2-1; either TRBD1 or TRBD2 may supply D (6 bases each). Trimming took 0 bases from V and 7 from J, leaving 20 bases between them. This CDR3 comprises 17 residues. From germline, CDR1 is SGHNT and CDR2 YYREEE (reference sequence). The CDR3 DNA reads as TGTGCCAGCAGCTTGGCCCCCGGGGTTCAGGGGAGGAATGAGCAGTTCTTC. This translates into CASSLAPGVQGRNEQFF.